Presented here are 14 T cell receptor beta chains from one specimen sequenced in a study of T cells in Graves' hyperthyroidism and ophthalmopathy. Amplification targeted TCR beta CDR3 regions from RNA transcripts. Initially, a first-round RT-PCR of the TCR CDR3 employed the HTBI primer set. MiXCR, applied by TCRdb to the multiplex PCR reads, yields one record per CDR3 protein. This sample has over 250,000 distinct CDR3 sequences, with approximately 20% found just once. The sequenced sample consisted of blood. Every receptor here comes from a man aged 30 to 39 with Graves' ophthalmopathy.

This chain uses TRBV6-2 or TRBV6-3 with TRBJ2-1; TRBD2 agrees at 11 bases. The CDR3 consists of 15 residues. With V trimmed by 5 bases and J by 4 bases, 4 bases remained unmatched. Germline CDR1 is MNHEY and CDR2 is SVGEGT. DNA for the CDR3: TGTGCCAGCAGTAAGGGGACTAGCGGTTACAATGAGCAGTTCTTC. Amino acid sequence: CASSKGTSGYNEQFF.

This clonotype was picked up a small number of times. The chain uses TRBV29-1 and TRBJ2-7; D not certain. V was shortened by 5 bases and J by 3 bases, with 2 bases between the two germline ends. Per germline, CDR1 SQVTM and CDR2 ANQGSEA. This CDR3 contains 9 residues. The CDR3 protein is CSVCYEQYF. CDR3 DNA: TGCAGCGTTTGCTACGAGCAGTACTTC.

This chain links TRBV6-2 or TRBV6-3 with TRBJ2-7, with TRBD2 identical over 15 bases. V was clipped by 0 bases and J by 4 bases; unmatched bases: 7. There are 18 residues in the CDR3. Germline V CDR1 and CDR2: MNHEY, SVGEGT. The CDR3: CASSYSWTSGREGYEQYF. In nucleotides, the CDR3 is TGTGCCAGCAGTTACTCTTGGACTAGCGGGAGGGAAGGGTACGAGCAGTACTTC.

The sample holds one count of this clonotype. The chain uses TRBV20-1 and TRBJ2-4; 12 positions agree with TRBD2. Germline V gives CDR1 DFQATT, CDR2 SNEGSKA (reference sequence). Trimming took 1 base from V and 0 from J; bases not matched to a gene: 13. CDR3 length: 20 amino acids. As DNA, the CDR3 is TGCAGTGCTAGAGTCACGTATAAGCCGGGACTAGCGGGAGCCAAAAACATTCAGTACTTC. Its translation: CSARVTYKPGLAGAKNIQYF.

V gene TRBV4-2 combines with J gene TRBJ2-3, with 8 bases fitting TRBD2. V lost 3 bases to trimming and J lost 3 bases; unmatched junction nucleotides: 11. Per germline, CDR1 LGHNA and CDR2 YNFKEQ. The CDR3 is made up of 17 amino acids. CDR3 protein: CASSHGVPSGSTDTQYF. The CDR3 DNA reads TGTGCCAGCAGCCATGGGGTCCCAAGCGGGAGTACAGATACGCAGTATTTT.

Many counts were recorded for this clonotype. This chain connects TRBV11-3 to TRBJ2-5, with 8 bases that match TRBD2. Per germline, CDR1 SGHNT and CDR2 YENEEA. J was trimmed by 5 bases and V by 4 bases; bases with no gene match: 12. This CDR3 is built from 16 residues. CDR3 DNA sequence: TGTGCCAGCAGCTCCTTGATTTCGGGAGGGGTGGAGACCCAGTACTTC. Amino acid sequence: CASSSLISGGVETQYF. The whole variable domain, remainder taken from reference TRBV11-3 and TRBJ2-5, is EAGVVQSPRYKIIEKKQPVAFWCNPISGHNTLYWYLQNLGQGPELLIRYENEEAVDDSQLPKDRFSAERLKGVDSTLKIQPAELGDSAVYLCASSSLISGGVETQYFGPGTRLLVL.

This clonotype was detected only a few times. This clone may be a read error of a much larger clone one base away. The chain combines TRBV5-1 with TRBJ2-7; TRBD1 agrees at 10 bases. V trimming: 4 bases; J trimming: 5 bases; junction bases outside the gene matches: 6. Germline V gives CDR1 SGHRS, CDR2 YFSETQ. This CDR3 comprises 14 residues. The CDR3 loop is CASSNQDRGDEQYF. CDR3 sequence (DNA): TGCGCCAGCAGCAACCAGGACAGGGGGGACGAGCAGTACTTC.

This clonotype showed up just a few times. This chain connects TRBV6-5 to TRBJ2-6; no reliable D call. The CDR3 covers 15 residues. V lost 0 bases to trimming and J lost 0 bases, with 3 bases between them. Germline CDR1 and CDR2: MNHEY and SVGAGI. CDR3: CASSYSYSGANVLTF. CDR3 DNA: TGTGCCAGCAGTTACTCGTACTCTGGGGCCAACGTCCTGACTTTC.

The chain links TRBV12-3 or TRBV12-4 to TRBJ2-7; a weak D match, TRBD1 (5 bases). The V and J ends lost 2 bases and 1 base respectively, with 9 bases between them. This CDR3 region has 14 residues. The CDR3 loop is CASSLTGYSYEQYF. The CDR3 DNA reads TGTGCCAGCAGTTTAACAGGCTATTCCTACGAGCAGTACTTC.

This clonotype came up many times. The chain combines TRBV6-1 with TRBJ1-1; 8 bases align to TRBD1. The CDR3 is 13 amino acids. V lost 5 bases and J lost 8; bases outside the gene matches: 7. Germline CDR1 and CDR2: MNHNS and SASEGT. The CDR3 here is CASSNTWDREAFF. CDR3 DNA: TGTGCCAGCAGTAACACCTGGGACAGGGAAGCTTTCTTT.

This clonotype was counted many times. In DNA form, the CDR3 reads TGTGCCAGCAGGAGCGGGAACTACAATGAGCAGTTCTTC. Translation gives CASRSGNYNEQFF. This rearrangement joins TRBV7-2 to TRBJ2-1; 7 nucleotides match TRBD2. From germline, CDR1 is SGHTA and CDR2 FQGNSA. With 6 bases clipped from V and 3 bases from J, the junction kept 2 bases outside the gene matches. CDR3 length: 13 amino acids.

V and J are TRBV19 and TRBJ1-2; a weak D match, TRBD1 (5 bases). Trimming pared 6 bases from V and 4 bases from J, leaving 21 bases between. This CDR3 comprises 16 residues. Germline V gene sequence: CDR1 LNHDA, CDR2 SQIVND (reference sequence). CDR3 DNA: TGTGCCAGTAGGCTCGGAGACAGTCCGGGGGGCTATGGCTACACCTTC. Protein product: CASRLGDSPGGYGYTF.

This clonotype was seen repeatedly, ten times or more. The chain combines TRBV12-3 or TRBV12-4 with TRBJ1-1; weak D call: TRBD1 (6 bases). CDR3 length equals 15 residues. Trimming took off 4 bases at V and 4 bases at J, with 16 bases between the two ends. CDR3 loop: CASSWGGGTITEAFF. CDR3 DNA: TGTGCCAGCAGTTGGGGAGGGGGGACCATCACTGAAGCTTTCTTT.

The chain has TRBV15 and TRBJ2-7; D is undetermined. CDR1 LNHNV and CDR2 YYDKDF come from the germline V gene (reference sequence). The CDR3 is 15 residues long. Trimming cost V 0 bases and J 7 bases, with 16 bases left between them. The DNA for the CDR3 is TGTGCCACCAGCAGAGATCTGAACAGACACAGTGAGCAGTACTTC. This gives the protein CATSRDLNRHSEQYF.